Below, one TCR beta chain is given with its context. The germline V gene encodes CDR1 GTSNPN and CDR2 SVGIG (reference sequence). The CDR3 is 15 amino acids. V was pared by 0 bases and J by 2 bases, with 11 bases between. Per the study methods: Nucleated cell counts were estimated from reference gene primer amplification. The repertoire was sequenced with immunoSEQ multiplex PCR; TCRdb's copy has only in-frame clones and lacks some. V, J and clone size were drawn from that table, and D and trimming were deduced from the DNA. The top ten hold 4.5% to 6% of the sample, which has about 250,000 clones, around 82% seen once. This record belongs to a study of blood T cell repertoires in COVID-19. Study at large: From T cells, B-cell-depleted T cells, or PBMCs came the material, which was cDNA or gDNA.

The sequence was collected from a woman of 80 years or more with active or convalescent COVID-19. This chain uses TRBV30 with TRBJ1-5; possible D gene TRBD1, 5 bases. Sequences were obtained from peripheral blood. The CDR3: CAWSVFGAGNQPQHF. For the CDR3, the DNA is TGTGCCTGGAGTGTATTTGGGGCGGGCAATCAGCCCCAGCATTTT. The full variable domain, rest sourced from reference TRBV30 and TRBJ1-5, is SQTIHQWPATLVQPVGSPLSLECTVEGTSNPNLYWYRQAAGRGLQLLFYSVGIGQISSEVPQNLSASRPQDRQFILSSKKLLLSDSGFYLCAWSVFGAGNQPQHFGDGTRLSIL.